What follows describes a single TCR beta chain. No antigen is known for it. No per-base quality is available; no much larger clone lies one base away. This sample stems from a study of PD-1 blockade in classical Hodgkin lymphoma (dated by TCRdb to 2020 to 2022). Notes on the research overall: Nivolumab dosing was 3 mg/kg intravenously every 2 weeks, continuing until either disease progression or unacceptable toxicity. To define a peripheral blood immune signature of response to PD-1 blockade in classical Hodgkin lymphoma, the study combined TCR beta sequencing with CyTOF. General study outcomes and caveats: Patients starting nivolumab less than 1 year after ASCT had lower diversity and were excluded from later analyses to avoid confounding by immune reconstitution. Baseline TCR diversity was reported to be lower in newly diagnosed patients than in healthy donors and to be lower still in relapsed/refractory patients. The study was limited to a single clinical trial cohort, and causes of repertoire differences, possibly disease activity or prior therapy, remained undefined. Trial patients achieving complete response had baseline diversity similar to newly diagnosed patients, whereas partial responders and progressors had significantly lower diversity. By C4D1, a significant rise was seen in CD4+ TCR diversity but not in CD8+ TCR diversity (p=0.0027 vs p=0.16), and the rise was most apparent among complete responders (p=0.02).

The time point label of this sample denotes: cycle 2 day 1 (C2D1) of nivolumab. Relapse after autologous stem cell transplantation had occurred in all trial patients, and cohorts A, B and C were distinguished by prior brentuximab vedotin exposure. A total of approximately 51 patients with relapsed/refractory classical Hodgkin lymphoma made up the trial cohort, and each patient's best overall response was complete response, partial response or progressive disease. Single-agent nivolumab was administered to trial patients in the multi-cohort phase II CheckMate 205 trial. Best overall response was determined by an independent review committee according to the 2007 International Working Group response criteria. Trial PBMCs were obtained immediately prior to nivolumab initiation (C1D1) and on therapy at cycle 2 day 1 and cycle 4 day 1. Peripheral blood was collected in 8 mL Vacutainer Cell Preparation Tubes, from which PBMCs were isolated by centrifugation and then cryopreserved.

Genomic DNA was isolated using the Qiagen DNeasy kit from unsorted PBMCs as well as from negatively selected CD4+ and CD8+ fractions. Using primers that anneal to V and J segments, immunoSEQ multiplex PCR amplified the TCR beta CDR3 regions. A synthetic immune receptor repertoire was used to minimize amplification bias, and remaining bias was computationally removed after sequencing. Regarding the original processing steps: Custom Python scripts were used to quantify repertoire diversity as the Shannon entropy index. Unsorted, CD4+ and CD8+ repertoires were analyzed separately, except for combined analyses in which CD4+ and CD8+ sequences were merged in silico. A clone counted as expanded when the clone's frequency after treatment rose at least 2-fold relative to C1D1, and clones undetected at baseline were given a pseudocount of 0.5. Singleton clones were defined as clones with 0 or 1 copy at C1D1, and non-singleton clones were defined as clones with 2 or more copies. By matching protein sequences in sorted samples from the same patient, clones expanded in unsorted samples were annotated as CD4+, CD8+ or unknown. Wilcoxon tests were applied to paired samples to test diversity changes from C1D1 to C4D1. TCRdb limited this immuneACCESS table to in-frame rearrangements with V and J called. A share of clones is missing; checked studies link under half to unresolved V genes, and the rest is unexplained. V and J calls and clone size are those listed in that table; D and trimming were worked out from the DNA. The sample table shows some 23,000 clones, and approximately 80% are seen once. The ten largest clones take up roughly 7.3% of the sample.

The TCR comes from a human donor with classical Hodgkin lymphoma. Sequencing was performed on peripheral blood mononuclear cells (PBMCs), taken before the second cycle of nivolumab.

The sequence in DNA is TGCGCCAGCAGCCAAGTCGATATGGGATTCGCGAACACCGGGGAGCTGTTTTTT. Its product reads: CASSQVDMGFANTGELFF. The chain joins TRBV4-1 to TRBJ2-2; no D gene can be assigned with confidence. At the junction V is shortened by 1 base and J by 0 bases, with 15 bases in between. The CDR3 sequence holds 18 residues, the cysteine and phenylalanine included. Solely the CDR3 DNA is kept, with 54 bases framed from the first base. The germline V gene provides CDR1 MGHRA and CDR2 YSYEKL.